The T cell receptor beta chain under discussion was sequenced for a study of blood T cell repertoires in COVID-19. Living in about two dozen US areas, the participants were between roughly 18 and 89 years of age. Cohort 3 recovery required two negative PCRs, clearance, or symptom resolution. Libraries were prepared by immunoSEQ multiplex PCR; TCRdb keeps only in-frame clonotypes and omits some of them. The sample lists over 250,000 clones, approximately 89% occurring once. The ends lost 4 bases at V and 5 bases at J; junction bases unmatched: 18. In germline, CDR1 is SGHRS, CDR2 YFSETQ. This CDR3 comprises 18 residues.

What was sequenced was PBMCs or T cells enriched from blood (not recorded which). The receptor's source is an older woman who had recovered from COVID-19. The chain links TRBV5-1 to TRBJ1-2; 9 nucleotides agree with TRBD1. CDR3 bases: TGCGCCAGCAGCAAGGAGCCGGGACAGGGTTTTATCCTGTATGGCTACACCTTC. Encoded protein: CASSKEPGQGFILYGYTF.